The T cell receptor (beta chain) described here comes from a study of T cell clonotyping in hematopoietic cell transplantation. Comment on this clone: Antigen unknown.

Study-level points and caveats: Higher Inverse Simpson Index values in graft donor and pretransplant recipient predicted broader posttransplant TCR diversity. Cells were unsorted, so CD4 and CD8 contributions were not separated.

Sequenced by immunoSEQ multiplex PCR; TCRdb stores in-frame clones only, minus some. Of several thousand clones listed, approximately 90% are singletons. This material consisted of PBMCs, taken 100 days after allogeneic stem cell transplant. The source is a male patient aged 45-59 years who had an allogeneic stem cell transplant from a related donor, so the T cells may come from the graft donor. Some clones in this sample may be carry-over from other donors' samples.

The DNA for the CDR3 is TGCGCCAGCAGCCCCAAGAGCGCAGATACGCAGTATTTT. It encodes CASSPKSADTQYF. V and J are TRBV4-1 and TRBJ2-3; no firm D call. The CDR3 length is 13 residues. Germline V gene data show CDR1 as MGHRA and CDR2 as YSYEKL. Between the trimmed V and J ends, which lost 4 bases and 4 bases, there was a span of 9 bases.